This TCR beta chain was sequenced for a study of blood T cell repertoires in COVID-19. This CDR3 contains 15 residues. Per the germline V gene, CDR1 is MRHNA and CDR2 is SNTAGT. V was clipped by 0 bases and J by 6 bases, with 12 bases between them. Produced via immunoSEQ multiplex PCR; TCRdb's table is partial and in-frame only. Altogether around 170,000 clones are present, around 83% being singletons, with the ten largest covering about 7.1%. Material: peripheral blood. This receptor was identified in a woman between 65 and 79 years old with COVID-19, enrolled during active disease. V usage is TRBV6-4 and J usage is TRBJ2-1; D might be TRBD2 (5 bases). DNA of the CDR3: TGTGCCAGCAGTGACTCACGCCTAGCCCCCAATGAGCAGTTCTTC. It is translated as CASSDSRLAPNEQFF.